Each of the 13 T cell receptor beta chains below was sequenced from the same sample in a study of lymphopenia after photon versus proton radiotherapy. Here immunoSEQ multiplex PCR was the method, and the copy in TCRdb shows in-frame clones only, minus some. The data contain around 64,000 clones, approximately 86% of them singletons. Sequencing was performed on peripheral blood, taken from a patient treated with proton-based radiotherapy. Source of these receptors: a man aged 80 or over with esophageal cancer.

This chain links TRBV15 with TRBJ2-7; TRBD1 matches at 9 bases. Trimming took 2 bases from V and 6 from J; bases not matched to a gene: 5. This CDR3 is built from 14 residues. The germline V gene has CDR1 LNHNV and CDR2 YYDKDF (reference sequence). CDR3 nucleotides: TGTGCCACCAGCAGACGCCGGACAGGGGTCGAGCAGTACTTC. Amino acid sequence: CATSRRRTGVEQYF.

This clone was found a few times. As DNA, the CDR3 is TGCGCCAGCAGTACCCAGGGGGAGCATCTGCCCCAGCATTTT. Translated, it gives CASSTQGEHLPQHF. J is TRBJ1-5 and V is TRBV10-2; 7 bases match TRBD1. V lost 5 bases, J lost 9 bases, and 10 bases stayed unmatched. The CDR3 has 14 residues. CDR1 and CDR2 from the germline V gene are WSHSY and SAAADI.

In this sample, this clone turned up once. The genes are TRBV27 and TRBJ1-1; D uncertain. Germline V gene lookup returns CDR1 MNHEY and CDR2 SMNVEV (reference sequence). The V and J ends lost 7 bases and 6 bases respectively, with 15 bases between them. The length of the CDR3 is 13 residues. CDR3 nucleotides: TGTGCCAGCATTAATTGGGGTTTAGCTGAAGCTTTCTTT. It translates to CASINWGLAEAFF.

The chain is built from TRBV27 and TRBJ2-2; 8 bases map to TRBD1. CDR1 is MNHEY and CDR2 is SMNVEV in the germline V gene (reference sequence). The CDR3 has 15 residues. After removal of 10 bases from V and 6 bases from J, the junction contained 13 bases not matched to a gene. The CDR3 nucleotides read TGTGCCACTTCCCCCGGGACAGGCCCCTCCGGGGAGCTGTTTTTT. This encodes CATSPGTGPSGELFF.

CDR3 coding DNA: TGTGCCTGGAGTCTCGGGGGAGATCAAGAGACCCAGTACTTC. Translation: CAWSLGGDQETQYF. This chain connects TRBV30 to TRBJ2-5; D is perhaps TRBD2 (6 bases). The germline gives CDR1 GTSNPN, CDR2 SVGIG (reference sequence). The CDR3 totals 14 residues. V dropped 2 bases and J dropped 2 bases, with 12 bases sitting between them.

This chain joins TRBV19 and TRBJ2-2; 16 positions agree with TRBD2. Trimming cost V 6 bases and J 7 bases; bases outside gene matches: 8. This CDR3 has 17 residues. Germline assignment: CDR1 LNHDA and CDR2 SQIVND (reference sequence). The chain's CDR3 is CASRKGTSGGARGELFF. CDR3 DNA sequence: TGTGCCAGTAGAAAAGGGACTAGCGGGGGGGCCCGCGGGGAGCTGTTTTTT.

The V and J genes are TRBV19 and TRBJ2-5, with 9 bases aligning to TRBD2. This CDR3 is built from 17 residues. Germline CDR1 reads LNHDA; CDR2 reads SQIVND (reference sequence). The J segment lost 5 bases and the V segment lost 4 bases, leaving 14 bases of the junction unmatched. The DNA for the CDR3 is TGTGCCAGTAGTACCTACGGCGGGAGGGGCGCGTTGGAGACCCAGTACTTC. Amino acid sequence: CASSTYGGRGALETQYF.

A word on this clone: The sample holds other DNA sequences that translate to the same CDR3. The chain recombines TRBV7-2 with TRBJ1-2; D unresolved. The ends were cut back, 3 bases at V and 0 bases at J, with 8 bases in the middle. The CDR3 is 14 residues long. Looked up from germline, CDR1 is SGHTA and CDR2 is FQGNSA. CDR3 sequence (DNA): TGTGCCAGCAGCTTGGGCAGAACTAACTATGGCTACACCTTC. Protein product: CASSLGRTNYGYTF.

The chain carries TRBV5-1 and TRBJ2-5; D might be TRBD1 (6 bases). The DNA end lines up better with TRBJ2-7; the J call may be wrong. The CDR3 consists of 12 residues. Germline V CDR1 and CDR2: SGHRS, YFSETQ. In nucleotides, the CDR3 is TGCGCCAGCAGCTCACAGGGATACGAGCAGTACTTC. Amino acid sequence: CASSSQGYEQYF.

This clone has just one count. The rearrangement joins TRBV28 to TRBJ1-2; D unresolved. The length of the CDR3 is 13 residues. V shed 6 bases and J shed 4 bases, with 12 bases lying between them. Germline CDR1 is MDHEN and CDR2 is SYDVKM. CDR3 sequence: CASSPGRIYGYTF. CDR3 nucleotide sequence: TGTGCCAGCAGCCCCGGACGGATCTATGGCTACACCTTC.

This clone has only a few counts. The gene calls are TRBV7-9 and TRBJ2-1, with 9 bases matching TRBD1. The germline V gene has CDR1 SEHNR and CDR2 FQNEAQ (reference sequence). V shed 3 bases, J shed 4 bases, and the junction held 7 bases outside the gene matches. CDR3 length: 16 residues. The CDR3 DNA is TGTGCCAGCAGCTTCGGACAGGGGCTCGTTTACAATGAGCAGTTCTTC. This encodes CASSFGQGLVYNEQFF.

The genes are TRBV11-1 and TRBJ2-3; 8 nucleotides agree with TRBD2. The CDR3 spans 19 residues. Germline CDR1 is SGHAT and CDR2 is FQDESV (reference sequence). Losses at the gene ends were 0 bases for V and 1 base for J; bases not matched to a gene: 12. CDR3 sequence reads: CASSLAPAGGLPGTDTQYF. In DNA form, the CDR3 reads TGTGCCAGCAGCTTAGCGCCCGCGGGGGGCCTTCCGGGCACAGATACGCAGTATTTT.

In nucleotides, the CDR3 is TGTGCCAGCAGCCCAGGACTAGCGGGGGGGCGGGGAGATACGCAGTATTTT. This gives the protein CASSPGLAGGRGDTQYF. V gene TRBV7-2 combines with J gene TRBJ2-3; 15 nucleotides match TRBD2. The trim removed 5 bases at V and 5 bases at J, leaving 8 bases unmatched. The CDR3 has 17 residues. Germline-derived CDR1 and CDR2 are SGHTA and FQGNSA. Supplemented by reference TRBV7-2 and TRBJ2-3, the full variable domain reads GAGVSQSPSNKVTEKGKDVELRCDPISGHTALYWYRQSLGQGLEFLIYFQGNSAPDKSGLPSDRFSAERTGGSVSTLTIQRTQQEDSAVYLCASSPGLAGGRGDTQYFGPGTRLTVL.